This paragraph reports one TCR beta chain. This sample was included in a study of blood T cell repertoires in COVID-19. Study as a whole: The origin of the acute and convalescent COVID-19 samples was the United States, Italy and Spain. Sample material is recorded as cDNA or gDNA derived from T cells, B-cell-depleted T cells, or PBMCs.

How the authors handled the data: Amplification from reference gene primers served as the basis for estimated nucleated cell counts. Profiled with immunoSEQ multiplex PCR; TCRdb holds only in-frame clones, not every one. V and J calls and clone size are those listed in that table; D and trimming were worked out from the DNA. The profile shows 85,000 to 95,000 clones, nearly 90% of them singletons. This clonotype originated in a woman aged 80 or older with active COVID-19. The source material was peripheral blood.

The CDR3 spells CASSKFTQGGQGFQSAQHF. The CDR3 DNA follows: TGTGCCAGCAGTAAGTTTACCCAGGGGGGACAGGGCTTCCAATCAGCCCAGCATTTT. This chain joins TRBV27 and TRBJ1-5, with 9 bases aligning to TRBD1. V lost 5 bases to trimming and J lost 11 bases; unmatched junction nucleotides: 25. The CDR3 has 19 amino acids. The germline CDR1 and CDR2 sequences are MNHEY and SMNVEV (reference sequence).